Listed here are 25 T cell receptor beta chains from one sample, sequenced in a study of T-cell reconstitution after alpha-beta-depleted transplantation in children. It was with unique molecular identifiers that the TCRbeta library was prepared. TCRdb redid the calling of the PCR reads with MiXCR, one entry per CDR3 protein. The data show approximately 170,000 distinct CDR3 sequences, over 8.5% seen once. This material consisted of PBMCs, taken before TCRalphabeta/CD19-depleted stem cell transplant. The receptor set was obtained from a boy between 2 and 10 years old with acute myeloid leukemia, due to receive a stem cell transplant.

This clonotype was seen many times. V and J are TRBV20-1 and TRBJ1-4; D might be TRBD1 (5 bases). Germline V lookup: CDR1 DFQATT, CDR2 SNEGSKA (reference sequence). V lost 5 bases, J lost 7 bases, and 14 bases lay in between. The CDR3 extends over 13 amino acids. The CDR3 reads CSAPVQGIEKLFF. CDR3 nucleotide sequence: TGCAGTGCTCCTGTCCAGGGTATTGAAAAACTGTTTTTT.

Ten or more counts support this clonotype. J is TRBJ2-3 and V is TRBV5-1; D perhaps matches TRBD1 (7 bases). V lost 3 bases and J 5 bases, leaving 13 bases between the germline ends. The CDR3 is made up of 14 amino acids. The germline gives CDR1 SGHRS, CDR2 YFSETQ. In DNA, the CDR3 is TGCGCCAGCAGCTCGGAGGGGGCGGGAGATACGCAGTATTTT. Translated, it gives CASSSEGAGDTQYF.

This clonotype was found many times. The V gene is TRBV20-1, the J gene TRBJ2-7; 9 bases are shared with TRBD1. Germline lookup yields CDR1 DFQATT and CDR2 SNEGSKA (reference sequence). This CDR3 comprises 13 residues. V dropped 4 bases and J dropped 2; count of bases not matched to a gene: 3. The CDR3 DNA reads TGCAGTGCTAAGGGGACAGGGACCTACGAGCAGTACTTC. As protein: CSAKGTGTYEQYF.

Ten or more counts support this clonotype. V is TRBV5-5 and J is TRBJ2-4; TRBD2 matches 11 bases. The germline V gene encodes CDR1 SGHKS and CDR2 YYEKEE (reference sequence). With V trimmed by 2 bases and J by 0 bases, 7 bases remained unmatched. This CDR3 spans 18 amino acids. CDR3: CASSFGTSGPLAKNIQYF. The CDR3, as DNA: TGTGCCAGCAGCTTTGGGACTAGCGGTCCCCTAGCCAAAAACATTCAGTACTTC.

This clonotype was detected many times. The chain recombines TRBV20-1 with TRBJ1-1, with D tentatively TRBD1 (6 bases). Trimming pared 6 bases from V and 5 bases from J, leaving 25 bases between. Germline loops: CDR1 DFQATT, CDR2 SNEGSKA (reference sequence). This CDR3 comprises 16 residues. The CDR3 bases are TGCAGTGCCCCAGAGGTCACAGGGTCAGGGAGGACTGAAGCTTTCTTT. Translated: CSAPEVTGSGRTEAFF.

This clonotype was seen many times. DNA of the CDR3: TGTGCCAGCAGCTTTGATAGGGATGGAAACACCATATATTTT. Protein: CASSFDRDGNTIYF. The chain employs TRBV7-2 and TRBJ1-3, with D unresolved. The V end lost 3 bases, the J end lost 3 bases, and 9 bases lay between the germline ends. The CDR3 totals 14 residues. Germline CDR1 SGHTA, CDR2 FQGNSA.

This clonotype was found many times. This rearrangement joins TRBV5-1 to TRBJ2-3, with TRBD1 matching over 9 bases. The germline V gene encodes CDR1 SGHRS and CDR2 YFSETQ. With V trimmed by 5 bases and J by 4 bases, 5 bases remained unmatched. The CDR3 loop spans 14 amino acids. The CDR3 here is CASRWTGDADTQYF. CDR3 nucleotides: TGCGCCAGCAGATGGACAGGGGATGCAGATACGCAGTATTTT.

This clonotype was detected only a few times. V gene TRBV30 combines with J gene TRBJ2-5; 9 nucleotides match TRBD2. Per germline, CDR1 GTSNPN and CDR2 SVGIG (reference sequence). The ends lost 3 bases at V and 2 bases at J; junction bases unmatched: 1. The CDR3 is made up of 13 amino acids. CDR3 loop: CAWSSGGQETQYF. In DNA form, the CDR3 reads TGTGCCTGGAGCAGCGGGGGGCAAGAGACCCAGTACTTC.

This clonotype was counted ten times or more. The chain is built from TRBV2 and TRBJ2-5; 7 bases map to TRBD1. CDR1 and CDR2 (germline): SNHLY, FYNNEI. V was clipped by 6 bases and J by 9 bases; unmatched bases: 13. The CDR3 totals 14 residues. The CDR3 DNA reads TGTGCCAGCAGAATCCTAACAGGGGAACGGGCCCAGTACTTC. Protein product: CASRILTGERAQYF. Supplemented by reference TRBV2 and TRBJ2-5, the full variable domain reads EPEVTQTPSHQVTQMGQEVILRCVPISNHLYFYWYRQILGQKVEFLVSFYNNEISEKSEIFDDQFSVERPDGSNFTLKIRSTKLEDSAMYFCASRILTGERAQYFGPGTRLLVL.

This clonotype has a count of ten or more. CDR3 nucleotides: TGTGCCAGCAGCGCGGACAGGGGGCTGTCCAAAAACATTCAGTACTTC. This encodes CASSADRGLSKNIQYF. The genes are TRBV7-4 and TRBJ2-4; 11 bases match TRBD1. The CDR3 extends over 16 amino acids. Germline V CDR1 and CDR2: SGHVT, SQSDAQ. V trimming: 5 bases; J trimming: 2 bases; junction bases outside the gene matches: 5.

Ten or more counts support this clonotype. This CDR3 reads CASGGQGTAYEQYF. The CDR3 region has the DNA TGTGCCAGCGGGGGACAGGGGACCGCCTACGAGCAGTACTTC. The genes are TRBV7-8 and TRBJ2-7; TRBD1 matches 10 bases. The CDR3 length is 14 residues. The V gene's germline CDR1 is SGHVS and CDR2 FQNEAQ. The junction had 6 bases not matched to a gene; V was cut back by 8 bases and J by 2 bases. The whole variable domain, remainder taken from reference TRBV7-8 and TRBJ2-7, is GAGVSQSPRYKVAKRGQDVALRCDPISGHVSLFWYQQALGQGPEFLTYFQNEAQLDKSGLPSDRFFAERPEGSVSTLKIQRTQQEDSAVYLCASGGQGTAYEQYFGPGTRLTVT.

This clonotype was recorded many times. CDR3 residues: CSARDLVRGTSYTF. The CDR3 DNA reads as TGCAGTGCTAGAGATCTTGTCAGGGGGACTAGCTACACCTTC. The rearrangement joins TRBV20-1 to TRBJ1-2; 7 bases are a match to TRBD1. Germline CDR1 reads DFQATT; CDR2 reads SNEGSKA (reference sequence). There are 14 residues in the CDR3. V gave up 0 bases and J gave up 9 bases; unmatched junction bases: 10.

This clonotype was seen repeatedly, ten times or more. The chain joins TRBV7-6 to TRBJ2-2; 7 bases map to TRBD2. Per germline, CDR1 SGHVS and CDR2 FNYEAQ. This CDR3 region has 18 residues. V shed 5 bases, J shed 4 bases, and the junction held 16 bases outside the gene matches. The CDR3 sequence: CASSPAPSREYGTGELFF. DNA of the CDR3: TGTGCCAGCAGCCCAGCTCCCTCGCGGGAGTACGGCACCGGGGAGCTGTTTTTT.

At least ten counts were recorded for this clonotype. The V gene is TRBV6-5, the J gene TRBJ1-5; possibly TRBD1 for D (5 bases). Germline V gene lookup returns CDR1 MNHEY and CDR2 SVGAGI. The CDR3 runs 14 residues. V was clipped by 7 bases and J by 3 bases, with 13 bases between them. Here the CDR3 DNA reads TGTGCCAGCAACCCCGGGACTAACAATCAGCCCCAGCATTTT. It encodes CASNPGTNNQPQHF.

This clonotype was picked up many times. This chain uses TRBV20-1 with TRBJ2-7, with 7 bases that match TRBD1. The CDR3 length is 12 residues. V gave up 7 bases and J gave up 4 bases; unmatched junction bases: 7. The germline V gene has CDR1 DFQATT and CDR2 SNEGSKA (reference sequence). The CDR3, as DNA: TGCAGTGTCGGCAGGGGGATTTACGAGCAGTACTTC. This sequence encodes CSVGRGIYEQYF.

The J gene is TRBJ1-2, the V gene TRBV30, with TRBD1 matching over 8 bases. The germline gives CDR1 GTSNPN, CDR2 SVGIG (reference sequence). V shed 0 bases and J 7 bases; nucleotides not matched to a gene: 1. The CDR3 runs 12 residues. For the CDR3, the DNA is TGTGCCTGGAGTGTCAGGGGGCTTGGCTACACCTTC. Its translation is CAWSVRGLGYTF.

The gene calls are TRBV2 and TRBJ1-1, with 8 bases identical to TRBD1. Germline V gene lookup returns CDR1 SNHLY and CDR2 FYNNEI. The CDR3 is made up of 15 amino acids. With 6 bases clipped from V and 1 base from J, the junction kept 7 bases outside the gene matches. The CDR3 nucleotides read TGTGCCAGCAGACAGACAGGGGTTAAGAACACTGAAGCTTTCTTT. It yields the protein CASRQTGVKNTEAFF.

The table lists this clonotype with many counts. The CDR3 DNA reads as TGTGCCATCGCAATCTCCTATAATTCACCCCTCCACTTT. It specifies CAIAISYNSPLHF. The chain couples TRBV10-3 to TRBJ1-6; D gene uncertain. The CDR3 covers 13 residues. Germline V lookup: CDR1 ENHRY, CDR2 SYGVKD. Trimming left V 8 bases short and J 0 bases short, with 5 bases between.

This clonotype was observed at least ten times. The V and J genes are TRBV10-2 and TRBJ1-5; D is uncertain. The CDR3 has 13 amino acids. CDR1 is WSHSY, CDR2 SAAADI, per germline. Trimming took 0 bases from V and 9 from J, leaving 9 bases between them. In DNA form, the CDR3 reads TGCGCCAGCAGTGAGTCGACCAGGACGCCCCAGCATTTT. Amino acid sequence: CASSESTRTPQHF.

The sample holds many counts of this clonotype. The chain has TRBV7-9 and TRBJ1-2; D gene uncertain. The CDR3 length is 11 residues. Per the germline V gene, CDR1 is SEHNR and CDR2 is FQNEAQ (reference sequence). V was clipped by 3 bases and J by 5 bases, with 4 bases between them. The CDR3 loop reads CASSFQYGYTF. The DNA for the CDR3 is TGTGCCAGCAGCTTCCAATATGGCTACACCTTC. The complete variable domain, with remaining parts taken from reference TRBV7-9 and TRBJ1-2, reads DTGVSQNPRHKITKRGQNVTFRCDPISEHNRLYWYRQTLGQGPEFLTYFQNEAQLEKSRLLSDRFSAERPKGSFSTLEIQRTEQGDSAMYLCASSFQYGYTFGSGTRLTVV.

This clonotype was detected only a few times. The CDR3: CASSPGGGVEQYV. The CDR3 nucleotides read TGTGCCAGCAGTCCCGGGGGGGGCGTTGAGCAGTACGTC. This chain links TRBV12-3 or TRBV12-4 with TRBJ2-7; 8 bases are shared with TRBD2. CDR3 length: 13 residues. Trimming cost V 5 bases and J 7 bases; bases outside gene matches: 7.

Of note for this clonotype: A clone one base away is much larger, so this may be a read error. This chain joins TRBV12-3 or TRBV12-4 and TRBJ2-5; TRBD2 is a possible D gene (6 bases). This CDR3 region has 13 residues. The CDR3 protein is CASSSFRGETQHF. In nucleotides, the CDR3 is TGTGCCAGCAGTTCCTTCCGCGGGGAGACCCAGCACTTC.

The sample holds many counts of this clonotype. The rearrangement uses TRBV5-1 and TRBJ1-1, with TRBD1 identical over 9 bases. The V and J ends lost 4 bases and 0 bases, in that order; junction bases with no gene match: 10. This CDR3 has 17 residues. Germline V gene data show CDR1 as SGHRS and CDR2 as YFSETQ. CDR3 in DNA: TGCGCCAGCAGCAATCTCGACAGGGGGACCATGAACACTGAAGCTTTCTTT. Its protein product is CASSNLDRGTMNTEAFF.

This clonotype occurred many times. The rearrangement uses TRBV13 and TRBJ2-2, with D perhaps matching TRBD1 (6 bases). V lost 4 bases, J lost 0 bases, and 12 bases lay in between. The CDR3 length is 16 residues. From germline, CDR1 is PRHDT and CDR2 FYEKMQ (reference sequence). This CDR3 is CASSSQGTTNTGELFF. As DNA, the CDR3 is TGTGCCAGCAGCTCTCAGGGGACAACGAACACCGGGGAGCTGTTTTTT. The entire variable domain, with the rest obtained from reference TRBV13 and TRBJ2-2, is as follows: AAGVIQSPRHLIKEKRETATLKCYPIPRHDTVYWYQQGPGQDPQFLISFYEKMQSDKGSIPDRFSAQQFSDYHSELNMSSLELGDSALYFCASSSQGTTNTGELFFGEGSRLTVL.

This clonotype has at least ten counts. V and J are TRBV19 and TRBJ2-6, with D hard to call. The germline V and J ends were trimmed by 5 bases and 0 bases, with 8 bases remaining between them. The length of the CDR3 is 15 residues. CDR1 is LNHDA and CDR2 is SQIVND in the germline V gene (reference sequence). The CDR3 spells CASSAQYSGANVLTF. The CDR3 DNA reads as TGTGCCAGTAGTGCCCAATACTCTGGGGCCAACGTCCTGACTTTC.